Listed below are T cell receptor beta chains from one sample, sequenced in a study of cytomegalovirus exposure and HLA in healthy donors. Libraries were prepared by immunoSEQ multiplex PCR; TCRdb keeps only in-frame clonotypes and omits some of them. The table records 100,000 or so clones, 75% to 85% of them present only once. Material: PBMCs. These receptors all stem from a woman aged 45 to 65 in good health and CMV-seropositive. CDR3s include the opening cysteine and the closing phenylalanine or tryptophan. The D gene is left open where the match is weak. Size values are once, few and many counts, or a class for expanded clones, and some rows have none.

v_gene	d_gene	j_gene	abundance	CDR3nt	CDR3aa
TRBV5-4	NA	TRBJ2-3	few	TGTGCCAGCAGCTTGGATGGACAGAAGAGCACAGATACGCAGTATTTT	CASSLDGQKSTDTQYF
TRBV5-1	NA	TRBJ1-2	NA	TGCGCCAGCAGTCACTTGTACGAGGGGGATACTAACTATGGCTACACCTTC	CASSHLYEGDTNYGYTF
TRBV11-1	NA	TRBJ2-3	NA	TGTGCCAGCAGCCAGGGACTCAACGGGGTCTCAGATACGCAGTATTTT	CASSQGLNGVSDTQYF
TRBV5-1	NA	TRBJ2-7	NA	TGCGCCAGCAGCCCCCCTATGAGCAAAACCCACGAGCAGTACTTC	CASSPPMSKTHEQYF
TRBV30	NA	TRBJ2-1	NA	TGTGCCTGGAGACCCCCGGGATACAATGAGCAGTTCTTC	CAWRPPGYNEQFF
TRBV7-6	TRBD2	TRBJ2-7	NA	TGTGCCAGCAGCCCGCGGGTGGGGAGGGGCGAGCAGTACTTC	CASSPRVGRGEQYF
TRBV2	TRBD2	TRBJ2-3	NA	TGTGCCAGCGAGCGGGACACAGATACGCAGTATTTT	CASERDTDTQYF
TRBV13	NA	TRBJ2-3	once	TGTGCCAGCAGCGAGGGGGGGGACGATACGCAGTATTTT	CASSEGGDDTQYF
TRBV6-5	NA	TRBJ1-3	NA	TGTGCCAGCAGTTACTCCCCCAGGGCTCGAAACACCATATATTTT	CASSYSPRARNTIYF
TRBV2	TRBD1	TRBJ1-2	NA	TGTGCCAGCAGCCAGGACAGGGTCCCTAACTATGGCTACACCTTC	CASSQDRVPNYGYTF
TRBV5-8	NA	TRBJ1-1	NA	TGTGCCAGCTCTAACACTGAAGCTTTCTTT	CASSNTEAFF
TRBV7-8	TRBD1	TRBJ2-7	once	TGTGCCAGCAGCTTAGCACAGGGGGTAAGAGAGCAGTACTTC	CASSLAQGVREQYF
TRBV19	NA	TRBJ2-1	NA	TGTGCCAGTAGTGTCAGAGGGAATGAGCAGTTCTTC	CASSVRGNEQFF
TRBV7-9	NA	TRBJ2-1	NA	TGTGCCAGCAGCCTTCTACTGCCGGGATCGCAGTTCTTC	CASSLLLPGSQFF
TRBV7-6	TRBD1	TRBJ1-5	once	TGTGCCAGCAGCATGGGACAGGGGAGCAATCAGCCCCAGCATTTT	CASSMGQGSNQPQHF
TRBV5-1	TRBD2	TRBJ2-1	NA	TGCGCCAGCCGGGGGGCTCCGGGACAGCTAGCGGGAGTTGGTGATGAGCAGTTCTTC	CASRGAPGQLAGVGDEQFF
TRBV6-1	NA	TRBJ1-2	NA	TGTGCCAGCAGGGCAGGGAATCAGGACTATGGCTACACCTTC	CASRAGNQDYGYTF
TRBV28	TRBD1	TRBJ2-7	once	TGTGCCAGCAGCTCCGGGGACAGATCCTACGAGCAGTACTTC	CASSSGDRSYEQYF
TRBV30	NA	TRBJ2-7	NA	TGTGCCTGGAGCGACCCCCCAGGGGAAGGGCAGTACTTC	CAWSDPPGEGQYF
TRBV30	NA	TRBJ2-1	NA	TGTGCCTGGAGTGTGGGAGAAAGCTCCTACAATGAGCAGTTCTTC	CAWSVGESSYNEQFF
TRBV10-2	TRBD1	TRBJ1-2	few	TGCGCCAGCAGAGGACAGGGTACAGTCCTGGGTGGCTACACCTTC	CASRGQGTVLGGYTF
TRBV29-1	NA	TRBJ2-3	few	TGCAGCGTTGAACCCACTCGGACGGGGTCCACAGATACGCAGTATTTT	CSVEPTRTGSTDTQYF
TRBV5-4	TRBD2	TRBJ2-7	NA	TGTGCCAGCAGCTTGGGCGGGAGGGACTACGAGCAGTACTTC	CASSLGGRDYEQYF
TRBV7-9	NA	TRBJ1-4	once	TGTGCCAGCAGCCACGCGACCACAGGGACCTATGAAAAACTGTTTTTT	CASSHATTGTYEKLFF
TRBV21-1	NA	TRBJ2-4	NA	TGTGCCAGCAGCACCACACAGGGGATGAAAAACATTCAGTACTTC	CASSTTQGMKNIQYF
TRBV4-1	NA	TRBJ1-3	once	TGCGCCAGCAGCCAGATACTCGGGGGACCCTCTGGAAACACCATATATTTT	CASSQILGGPSGNTIYF
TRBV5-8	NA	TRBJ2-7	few	TGTGCCAGCACCATTCGGGGGGCACGCTCCTACGAGCAGTACTTC	CASTIRGARSYEQYF
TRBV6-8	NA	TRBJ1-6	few	TGTGCCAGCTACACCAGCTCCTATAATTCACCCCTCCACTTT	CASYTSSYNSPLHF
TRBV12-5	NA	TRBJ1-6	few	TGTGCTAGTGGTTTGGAAAGGGGGGGAGGGAGTTCACCCCTCCACTTT	CASGLERGGGSSPLHF
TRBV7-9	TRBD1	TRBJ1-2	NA	TGTGCCAGCAGCCAACCGGGACAGGGGGCGGGCTACACCTTC	CASSQPGQGAGYTF
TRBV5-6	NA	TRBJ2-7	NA	TGTGCCAGCAGCTGGGGCCGGGCCTCATACGAGCAGTACTTC	CASSWGRASYEQYF
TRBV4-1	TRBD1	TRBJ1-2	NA	TGCGCCAGCAGCCAAGTTCAGGGGGCCCGCCCCGGCTATGGCTACACCTTC	CASSQVQGARPGYGYTF
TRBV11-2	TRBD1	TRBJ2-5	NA	TGTGCCAGCAGCTTAGAGCGGACAGGGGTGGAGACCCAGTACTTC	CASSLERTGVETQYF
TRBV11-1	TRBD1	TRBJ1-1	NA	TGTGCCAGCAGCTTAGCCCCTGACAGGGGGACTGAAGCTTTCTTT	CASSLAPDRGTEAFF
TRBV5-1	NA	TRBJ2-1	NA	TGCGCCAGCAGCTTCCCCGGGGACACCGAGCAGTTCTTC	CASSFPGDTEQFF
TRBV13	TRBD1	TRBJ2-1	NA	TGTGCCAGCAGCACCTCCGGGACAGGGGCCTACAATGAGCAGTTCTTC	CASSTSGTGAYNEQFF
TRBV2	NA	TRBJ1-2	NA	TGTGCCAGCAGTGACAGGGTCTATGGCTACACCTTC	CASSDRVYGYTF
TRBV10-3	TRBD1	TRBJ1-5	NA	TGTGCCATCAGTGCCGAGACAGGGCGACATCAGCCCCAGCATTTT	CAISAETGRHQPQHF
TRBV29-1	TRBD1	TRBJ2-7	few	TGCAGCGTAGGGGACAGGGGAGCGTCCCACGAGCAGTACTTC	CSVGDRGASHEQYF
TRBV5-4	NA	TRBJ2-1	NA	TGTGCCAGCAGCGTCGGGAAGCAAGACAGGGAGCAGTTCTTC	CASSVGKQDREQFF
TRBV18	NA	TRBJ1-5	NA	TGTGCCAGCTCACCATCTCAACAGATAAGCAATCAGCCCCAGCATTTT	CASSPSQQISNQPQHF
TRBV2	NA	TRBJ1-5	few	TGTGCCAGCAGTGAAGCGAGCGGGTGGCAGCCCCAGCATTTT	CASSEASGWQPQHF
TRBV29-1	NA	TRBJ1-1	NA	TGCAGCGTTGAAGCCGGGACTGGAGCTGAAGCTTTCTTT	CSVEAGTGAEAFF
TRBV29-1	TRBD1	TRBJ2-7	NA	TGCAGCGCCCAAGGGGGCAGGGGGTCCTACGAGCAGTACTTC	CSAQGGRGSYEQYF
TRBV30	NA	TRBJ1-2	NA	TGTGCCTGGACCTTGGGGGCAGGAGCTAACTATGGCTACACCTTC	CAWTLGAGANYGYTF
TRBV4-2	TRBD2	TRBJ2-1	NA	TGTGCCAGCAGCCCGGCGAGCGGGGGTTACAATGAGCAGTTCTTC	CASSPASGGYNEQFF